This entry concerns a single T cell receptor beta chain. RNA served as the template for amplifying TCR beta CDR3 regions. The library came from an HTBI-primed first-round RT-PCR and a second-round multiplex PCR. TCRdb re-called the multiplex PCR reads through MiXCR, storing one row per CDR3 protein. The sample lists a few hundred thousand distinct CDR3 sequences; approximately 17% were seen once. The germline gives CDR1 SNHLY, CDR2 FYNNEI. The CDR3 runs to 14 residues. Trimming left V 5 bases short and J 2 bases short, with 13 bases between. The evidence that diagnosis relied on was clinical symptoms, serum thyroxine, TRAb, thyroid ultrasound and orbital computed tomography. Fresh peripheral blood, 10 ml, was the PBMC source. These data come from a study of Graves' ophthalmopathy and Graves' hyperthyroidism. For the study at large: Blood was drawn at initial diagnosis, before any treatment.

The chain combines TRBV2 with TRBJ2-7, with unresolved D. Sequencing was carried out using peripheral blood. This clonotype was sampled from an adult woman with stable Graves' hyperthyroidism. CDR3 residues: CASSLLGSTYEQYF. CDR3 in DNA: TGTGCCAGCAGTTTATTGGGGTCGACCTACGAGCAGTACTTC.